The source of this TCR beta chain is a study of blood T cell repertoires in COVID-19. Profiled with immunoSEQ multiplex PCR; TCRdb holds only in-frame clones, not every one. The sample shows over 100,000 clones, roughly 85% of them seen only once. This CDR3 contains 15 residues. V shed 4 bases and J shed 6 bases, with 18 bases lying between them. From germline, CDR1 is SGHKS and CDR2 YYEKEE (reference sequence). The gene calls are TRBV5-5 and TRBJ2-3, with D perhaps TRBD1 (6 bases). This receptor was identified in a man aged 35 to 55 with acute or convalescent COVID-19. Sequences were obtained from peripheral blood. The CDR3 sequence is CASSTDHRAGDTQYF. The CDR3 coding sequence is TGTGCCAGCAGCACAGATCACAGGGCCGGGGATACGCAGTATTTT.